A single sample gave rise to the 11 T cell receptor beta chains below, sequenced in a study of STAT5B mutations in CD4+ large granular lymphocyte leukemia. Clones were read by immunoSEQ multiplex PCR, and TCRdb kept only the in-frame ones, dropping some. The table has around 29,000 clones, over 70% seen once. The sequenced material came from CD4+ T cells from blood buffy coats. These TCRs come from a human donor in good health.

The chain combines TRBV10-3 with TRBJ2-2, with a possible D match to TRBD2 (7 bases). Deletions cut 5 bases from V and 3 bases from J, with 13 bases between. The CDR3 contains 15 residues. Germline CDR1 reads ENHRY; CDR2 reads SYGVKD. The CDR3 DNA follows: TGTGCCATCAGTCCGAGCGGGACATACACCGGGGAGCTGTTTTTT. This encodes CAISPSGTYTGELFF.

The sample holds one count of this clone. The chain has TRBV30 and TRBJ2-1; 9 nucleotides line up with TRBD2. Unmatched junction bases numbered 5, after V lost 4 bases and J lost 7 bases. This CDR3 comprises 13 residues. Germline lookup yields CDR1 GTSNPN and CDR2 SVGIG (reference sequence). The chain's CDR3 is CAWKRGAGNEQFF. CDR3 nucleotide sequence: TGTGCCTGGAAGCGGGGGGCGGGGAATGAGCAGTTCTTC.

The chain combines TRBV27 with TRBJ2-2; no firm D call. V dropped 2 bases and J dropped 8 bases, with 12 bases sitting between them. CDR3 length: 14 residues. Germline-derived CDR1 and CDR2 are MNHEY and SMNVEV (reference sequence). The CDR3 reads CASSLGSPGGELFF. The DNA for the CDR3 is TGTGCCAGCAGTTTAGGGTCCCCTGGAGGGGAGCTGTTTTTT.

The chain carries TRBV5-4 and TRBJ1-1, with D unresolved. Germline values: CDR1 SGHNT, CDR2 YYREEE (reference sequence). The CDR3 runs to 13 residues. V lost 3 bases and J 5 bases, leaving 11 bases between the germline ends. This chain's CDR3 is CASSSLTETEAFF. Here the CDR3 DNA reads TGTGCCAGCAGCTCCCTTACTGAAACTGAAGCTTTCTTT.

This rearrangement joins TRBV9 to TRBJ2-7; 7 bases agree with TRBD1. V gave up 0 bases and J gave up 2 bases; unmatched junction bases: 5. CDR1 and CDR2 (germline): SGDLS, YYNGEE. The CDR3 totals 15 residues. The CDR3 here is CASSVGDSTTYEQYF. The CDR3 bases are TGTGCCAGCAGCGTAGGGGACAGCACGACCTACGAGCAGTACTTC.

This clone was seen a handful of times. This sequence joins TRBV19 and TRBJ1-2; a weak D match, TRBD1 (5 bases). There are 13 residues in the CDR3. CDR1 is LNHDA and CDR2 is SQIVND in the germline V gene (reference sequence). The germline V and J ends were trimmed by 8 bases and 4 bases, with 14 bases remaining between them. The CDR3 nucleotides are TGTGCCAGTCAGCCACAGGTCGGCTATGGCTACACCTTC. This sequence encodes CASQPQVGYGYTF. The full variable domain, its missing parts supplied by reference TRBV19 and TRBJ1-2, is DGGITQSPKYLFRKEGQNVTLSCEQNLNHDAMYWYRQDPGQGLRLIYYSQIVNDFQKGDIAEGYSVSREKKESFPLTVTSAQKNPTAFYLCASQPQVGYGYTFGSGTRLTVV.

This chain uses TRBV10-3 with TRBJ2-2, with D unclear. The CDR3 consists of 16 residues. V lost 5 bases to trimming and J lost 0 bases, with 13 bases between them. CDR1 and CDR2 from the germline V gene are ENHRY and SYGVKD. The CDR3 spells CAISKAGFSNTGELFF. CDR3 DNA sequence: TGTGCCATCAGTAAAGCCGGGTTTTCGAACACCGGGGAGCTGTTTTTT.

Here the CDR3 DNA reads TGTGCCAGCAGTTTCTCCTATGCGGGGGGCGCTGGGTTCTTC. Protein sequence: CASSFSYAGGAGFF. The V and J genes are TRBV28 and TRBJ2-1, with TRBD2 matching 8 bases. V dropped 3 bases and J dropped 15; count of bases not matched to a gene: 13. The CDR3 is made up of 14 amino acids. Per germline, CDR1 MDHEN and CDR2 SYDVKM.

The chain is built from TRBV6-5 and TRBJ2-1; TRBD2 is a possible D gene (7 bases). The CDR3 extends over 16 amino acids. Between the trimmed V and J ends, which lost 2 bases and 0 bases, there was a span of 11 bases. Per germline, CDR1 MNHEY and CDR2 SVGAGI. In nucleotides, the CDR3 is TGTGCCAGCAGTTACGGGGGGGGCCTCTCCTACAATGAGCAGTTCTTC. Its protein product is CASSYGGGLSYNEQFF.

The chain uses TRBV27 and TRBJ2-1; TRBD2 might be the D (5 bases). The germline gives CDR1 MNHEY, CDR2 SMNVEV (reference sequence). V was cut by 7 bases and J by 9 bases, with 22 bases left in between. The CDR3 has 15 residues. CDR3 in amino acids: CASTFFASGWGEQFF. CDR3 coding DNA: TGTGCCAGCACCTTTTTCGCCTCGGGATGGGGTGAGCAGTTCTTC.

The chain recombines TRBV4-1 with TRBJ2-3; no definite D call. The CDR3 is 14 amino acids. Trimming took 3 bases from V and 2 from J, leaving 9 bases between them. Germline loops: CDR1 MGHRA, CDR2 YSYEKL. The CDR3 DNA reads TGCGCCAGCAGCCAGAACAGAAACACAGATACGCAGTATTTT. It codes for CASSQNRNTDTQYF.